This TCR beta chain came from a study of resident and recirculating memory T cells in vitiligo. Overall study: Shave-biopsy epidermis from lesional and nonlesional skin was sequenced alongside PBMCs. Study-wide points: No single dominant TCR clone appeared; lesion clonality varied.

TCRdb keeps only in-frame clones here, not all; method: immunoSEQ multiplex PCR. The sample contains about 42,000 clones, about nine tenths of which appear only once. To note about this clone: Its antigen is still unknown.

V lost 4 bases and J lost 0; bases outside the gene matches: 6. This CDR3 is built from 18 residues. The germline gives CDR1 ENHRY, CDR2 SYGVKD. This TCR was sampled from a male donor with vitiligo. V gene TRBV10-3 combines with J gene TRBJ2-2, with 12 bases matching TRBD2. The sample comprised blood. The chain's CDR3 is CAISVMTSGGPNTGELFF. The CDR3 nucleotides read TGTGCCATCAGTGTGATGACTAGCGGGGGCCCGAACACCGGGGAGCTGTTTTTT.